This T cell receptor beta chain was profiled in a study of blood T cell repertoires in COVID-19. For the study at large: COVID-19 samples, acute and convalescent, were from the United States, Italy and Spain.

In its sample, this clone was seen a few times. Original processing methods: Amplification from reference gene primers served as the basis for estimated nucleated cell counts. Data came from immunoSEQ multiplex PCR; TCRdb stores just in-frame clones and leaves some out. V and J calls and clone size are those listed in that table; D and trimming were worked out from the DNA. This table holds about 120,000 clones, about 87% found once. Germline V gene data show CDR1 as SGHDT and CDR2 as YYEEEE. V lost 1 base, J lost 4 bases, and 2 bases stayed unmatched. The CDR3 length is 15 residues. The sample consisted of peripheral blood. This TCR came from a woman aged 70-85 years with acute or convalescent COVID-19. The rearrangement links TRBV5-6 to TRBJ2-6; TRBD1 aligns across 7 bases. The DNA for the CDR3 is TGTGCCAGCAGCTTGACAGGGGCCGGGGCCAACGTCCTGACTTTC. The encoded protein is CASSLTGAGANVLTF.